This TCR beta chain was captured by sequencing in a study of beta chain features in type 1 diabetes. The collection from each donor was one heparinised blood draw averaging approximately 110 mL. Cell sorting via CD45RO/CCR7/CD25/CD127/CD95/CD27 was performed to obtain CD4+ naive, central memory, regulatory and stem cell-like memory cells. cDNA synthesis used the whole RNA isolate, giving expressed TCRB sequences. Produced via immunoSEQ multiplex PCR; TCRdb's table is partial and in-frame only. The table has 400,000 to 550,000 clones, approximately 10% seen once; the top ten hold over 0.035%. The table lists this clone with a few counts. As yet, its antigen is unknown. Regarding the study as a whole: It was possible that PCR favored shorter templates, equally so in patients and controls. Type 1 diabetes patients had TCRB CDR3s that were shorter (moderately but significantly so) in all four CD4+ subsets.

With 0 bases clipped from V and 6 bases from J, the junction kept 8 bases outside the gene matches. This CDR3 region has 16 residues. Per the germline V gene, CDR1 is LGHNA and CDR2 is YNFKEQ. This clonotype was sampled from a woman aged 18 to 35 in good health. The rearrangement uses TRBV4-2 and TRBJ2-1; 7 bases align to TRBD1. Input material: naive CD4+ T cells from blood. This CDR3 is CASSQEDRQGSNEQFF. The CDR3 bases are TGTGCCAGCAGCCAAGAGGATCGACAGGGTAGCAATGAGCAGTTCTTC.